These 7 T cell receptor beta chains came from one sample sequenced in a study of T cell repertoires in cytomegalovirus infection (dated by TCRdb to between 2018 and 2021). No cognate antigen is known for these TCRs. The sequencing machine was an Illumina HiSeq 1500. TCRdb itself trimmed the public reads at Q25 with fastp, ran MiXCR and retained productive beta chains. CDR3 protein duplicates are merged, each entry listing the most common genes and DNA. The sample records roughly 130,000 distinct CDR3 sequences, more than 20% of which are singletons. The ten largest clones represent roughly 33% of the sample. Specimen: PBMCs, sequenced either directly or after in vitro stimulation (not recorded which). The receptors stem from a human donor in good health (CMV status not recorded). Some clones in this sample may be carry-over from other donors' samples.

This clonotype was seen at least ten times. The V gene is TRBV6-2 or TRBV6-3, the J gene TRBJ2-2; TRBD1 matches 9 bases. The V gene's germline CDR1 is MNHEY and CDR2 SVGEGT. V gave up 6 bases and J gave up 1 base; unmatched junction bases: 6. This CDR3 comprises 16 residues. CDR3 residues: CASRRAGQGNTGELFF. The CDR3 nucleotides are TGTGCCAGCAGGAGAGCGGGACAGGGGAACACCGGGGAGCTGTTTTTT.

This sequence joins TRBV24-1 and TRBJ2-1; 7 bases line up with TRBD2. The CDR3 runs 16 residues. Germline CDR1 KGHDR, CDR2 SFDVKD. The junction had 9 bases not matched to a gene; V was cut back by 7 bases and J by 1 base. CDR3 in amino acids: CATSNQRGLSYNEQFF. The DNA for the CDR3 is TGTGCCACCAGCAACCAGCGGGGACTGTCCTACAATGAGCAGTTCTTC.

This chain uses TRBV28 with TRBJ2-1; TRBD2 is a possible D gene (7 bases). Trimming removed 5 bases from V and 7 bases from J, with 30 bases in between. From germline, CDR1 is MDHEN and CDR2 SYDVKM. There are 19 residues in the CDR3. DNA of the CDR3: TGTGCCAGCAGTCCTAGGGGAGCGGGGTATTCGGGGGCTGGGAATGAGCAGTTCTTC. It yields the protein CASSPRGAGYSGAGNEQFF. Using reference TRBV28 and TRBJ2-1 for the parts outside the CDR3, the full variable domain is DVKVTQSSRYLVKRTGEKVFLECVQDMDHENMFWYRQDPGLGLRLIYFSYDVKMKEKGDIPEGYSVSREKKERFSLILESASTNQTSMYLCASSPRGAGYSGAGNEQFFGPGTRLTVL.

This clonotype showed up just a few times. Written as DNA, the CDR3 is TGTGCCAGCAGTCCGATGTGGAACACTGAAGCTTTCTTT. Amino acids: CASSPMWNTEAFF. This chain links TRBV6-1 with TRBJ1-1; D not resolved. The CDR3 spans 13 residues. Trimming removed 5 bases from V and 1 base from J, with 8 bases in between. The germline gives CDR1 MNHNS, CDR2 SASEGT.

This clonotype came up once. The V and J genes are TRBV25-1 and TRBJ2-5; TRBD1 agrees at 9 bases. This CDR3 spans 15 amino acids. The J segment lost 5 bases and the V segment lost 4 bases, leaving 8 bases of the junction unmatched. CDR1 and CDR2 (germline): MGHDK, SYGVNS. The CDR3: CASSAGTGWSETQYF. The CDR3 DNA is TGTGCCAGCAGTGCCGGGACAGGGTGGTCGGAGACCCAGTACTTC.

The rearrangement links TRBV4-3 to TRBJ2-3; D uncertain. The CDR3 extends over 16 amino acids. V was trimmed by 0 bases and J by 4 bases, leaving 14 bases between them. CDR1 and CDR2 (germline): LGHNA, YSLEER. The CDR3 region is CASSQDLVFISDTQYF. For the CDR3, the DNA is TGCGCCAGCAGCCAAGATCTGGTATTTATCTCAGATACGCAGTATTTT.

This clonotype appeared many times. The rearrangement uses TRBV6-1 and TRBJ1-2; 10 bases fit TRBD1. CDR3 size: 14 residues. CDR1 MNHNS and CDR2 SASEGT come from the germline V gene. Trimming cost V 6 bases and J 4 bases; bases outside gene matches: 5. The CDR3 region is CASRPGQGTYGYTF. The CDR3 nucleotides are TGTGCCAGCAGGCCGGGACAGGGGACCTATGGCTACACCTTC.